The present entry profiles one TCR beta chain with its context. The sample comes from a study of blood T cell repertoires in COVID-19. Measured with immunoSEQ multiplex PCR; TCRdb has only the in-frame clones, and not every one. The sample holds about 220,000 clones, 86% seen once. The germline V and J ends were trimmed by 2 bases and 2 bases, with 12 bases remaining between them. The CDR3 length is 16 residues. Germline-derived CDR1 and CDR2 are KGHDR and SFDVKD. The TCR comes from a woman between 40 and 55 years old with acute COVID-19. Sequenced: PBMCs or T cells enriched from blood (not recorded which). The rearrangement uses TRBV24-1 and TRBJ2-1; D might be TRBD1 (7 bases). CDR3 sequence (DNA): TGTGCCACCAGTGATTGGGGGGACAGCCCCTACAATGAGCAGTTCTTC. The encoded protein is CATSDWGDSPYNEQFF.